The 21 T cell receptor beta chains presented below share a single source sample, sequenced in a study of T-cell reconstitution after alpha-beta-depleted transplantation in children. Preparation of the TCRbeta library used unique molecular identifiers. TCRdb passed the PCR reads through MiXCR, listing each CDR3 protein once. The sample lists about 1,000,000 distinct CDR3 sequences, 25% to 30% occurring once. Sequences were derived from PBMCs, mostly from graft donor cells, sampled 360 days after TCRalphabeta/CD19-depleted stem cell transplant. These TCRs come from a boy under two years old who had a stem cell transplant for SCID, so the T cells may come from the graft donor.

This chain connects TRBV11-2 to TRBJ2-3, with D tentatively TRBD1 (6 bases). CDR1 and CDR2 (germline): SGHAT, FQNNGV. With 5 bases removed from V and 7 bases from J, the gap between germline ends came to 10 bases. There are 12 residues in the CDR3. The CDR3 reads CASSPGVYTQYF. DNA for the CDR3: TGTGCCAGCAGCCCAGGGGTGTATACGCAGTATTTT. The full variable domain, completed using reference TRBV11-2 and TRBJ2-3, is EAGVAQSPRYKIIEKRQSVAFWCNPISGHATLYWYQQILGQGPKLLIQFQNNGVVDDSQLPKDRFSAERLKGVDSTLKIQPAKLEDSAVYLCASSPGVYTQYFGPGTRLTVL.

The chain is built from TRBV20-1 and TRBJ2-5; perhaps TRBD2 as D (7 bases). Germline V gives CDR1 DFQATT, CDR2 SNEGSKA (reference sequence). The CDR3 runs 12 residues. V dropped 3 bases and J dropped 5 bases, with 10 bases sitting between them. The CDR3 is CSARGGPETQYF. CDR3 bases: TGCAGTGCTAGGGGGGGGCCCGAGACCCAGTACTTC.

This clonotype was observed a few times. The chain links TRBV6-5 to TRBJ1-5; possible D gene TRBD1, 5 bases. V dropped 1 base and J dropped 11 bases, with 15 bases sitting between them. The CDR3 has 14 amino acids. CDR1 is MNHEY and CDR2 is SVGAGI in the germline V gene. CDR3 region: CASSYYQGMGTQHF. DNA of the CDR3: TGTGCCAGCAGTTACTATCAGGGAATGGGGACCCAGCATTTT.

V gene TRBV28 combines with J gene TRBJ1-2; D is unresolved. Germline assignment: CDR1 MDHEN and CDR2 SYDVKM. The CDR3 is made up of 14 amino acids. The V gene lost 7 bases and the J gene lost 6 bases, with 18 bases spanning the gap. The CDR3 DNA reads TGTGCCAGCACTCCTCTGGGATTCGGGGATGGCTACACCTTC. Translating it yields CASTPLGFGDGYTF.

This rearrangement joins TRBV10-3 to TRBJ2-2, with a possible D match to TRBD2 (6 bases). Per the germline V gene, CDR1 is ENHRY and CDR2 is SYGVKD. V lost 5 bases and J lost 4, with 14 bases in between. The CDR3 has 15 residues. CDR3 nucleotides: TGTGCCATCAGTAGGAGGGCTAGGCGCACCGGGGAGCTGTTTTTT. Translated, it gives CAISRRARRTGELFF.

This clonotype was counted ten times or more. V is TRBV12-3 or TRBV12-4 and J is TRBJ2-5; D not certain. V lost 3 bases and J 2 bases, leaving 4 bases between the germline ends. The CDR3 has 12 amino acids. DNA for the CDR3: TGTGCCAGCAGTTTTGGTCAAGAGACCCAGTACTTC. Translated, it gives CASSFGQETQYF.

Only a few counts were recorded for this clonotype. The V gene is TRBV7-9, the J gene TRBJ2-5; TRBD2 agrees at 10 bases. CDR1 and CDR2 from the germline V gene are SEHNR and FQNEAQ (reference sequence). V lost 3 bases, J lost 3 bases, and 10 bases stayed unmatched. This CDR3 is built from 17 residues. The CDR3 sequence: CASSLMPSGGQKETQYF. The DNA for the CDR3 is TGTGCCAGCAGCTTGATGCCTAGCGGGGGTCAGAAAGAGACCCAGTACTTC.

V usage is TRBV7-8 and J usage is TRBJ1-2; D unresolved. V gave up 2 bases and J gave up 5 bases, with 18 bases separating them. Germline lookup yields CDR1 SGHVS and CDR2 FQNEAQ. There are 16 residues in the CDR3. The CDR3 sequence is CASSLTNRPRQYGYTF. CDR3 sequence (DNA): TGTGCCAGCAGCTTAACTAACCGTCCCCGTCAGTATGGCTACACCTTC.

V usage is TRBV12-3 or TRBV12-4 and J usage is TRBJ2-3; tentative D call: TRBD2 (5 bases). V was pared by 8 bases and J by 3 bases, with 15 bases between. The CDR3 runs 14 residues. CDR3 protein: CASGPRGGTDTQYF. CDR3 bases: TGTGCCAGCGGGCCACGGGGTGGGACAGATACGCAGTATTTT.

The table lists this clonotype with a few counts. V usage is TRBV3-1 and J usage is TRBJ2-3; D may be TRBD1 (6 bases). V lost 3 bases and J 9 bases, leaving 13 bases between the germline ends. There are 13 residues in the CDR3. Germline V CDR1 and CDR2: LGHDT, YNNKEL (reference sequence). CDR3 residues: CASSHPGVPTQYF. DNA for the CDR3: TGTGCCAGCAGCCATCCAGGGGTGCCGACGCAGTATTTT.

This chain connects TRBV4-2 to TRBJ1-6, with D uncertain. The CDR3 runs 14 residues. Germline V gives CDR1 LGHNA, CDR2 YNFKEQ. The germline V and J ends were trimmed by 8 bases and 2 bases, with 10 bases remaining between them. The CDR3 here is CASGFGAYNSPLHF. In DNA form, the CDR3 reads TGTGCCAGCGGTTTCGGGGCCTATAATTCACCCCTCCACTTT.

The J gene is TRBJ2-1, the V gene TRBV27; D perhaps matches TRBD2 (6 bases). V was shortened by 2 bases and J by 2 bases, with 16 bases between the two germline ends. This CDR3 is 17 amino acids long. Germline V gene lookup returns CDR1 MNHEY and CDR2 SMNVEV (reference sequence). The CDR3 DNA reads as TGTGCCAGCAGTTTACGCTTGGCGGGGATCCCCTACAATGAGCAGTTCTTC. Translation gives CASSLRLAGIPYNEQFF.

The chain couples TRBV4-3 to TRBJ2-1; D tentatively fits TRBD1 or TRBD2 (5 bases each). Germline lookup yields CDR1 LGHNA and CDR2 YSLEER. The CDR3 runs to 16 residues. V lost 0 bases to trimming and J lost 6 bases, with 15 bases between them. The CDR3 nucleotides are TGCGCCAGCAGCCAAGAGGGAGCAGGGTTGGGCAATGAGCAGTTCTTC. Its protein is CASSQEGAGLGNEQFF.

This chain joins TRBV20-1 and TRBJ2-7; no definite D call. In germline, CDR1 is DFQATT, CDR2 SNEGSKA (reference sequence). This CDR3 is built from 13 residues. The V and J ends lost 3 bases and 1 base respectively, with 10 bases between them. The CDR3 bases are TGCAGTGCTAGTGCGGCAGCTTCCTACGAGCAGTACTTC. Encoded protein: CSASAAASYEQYF.

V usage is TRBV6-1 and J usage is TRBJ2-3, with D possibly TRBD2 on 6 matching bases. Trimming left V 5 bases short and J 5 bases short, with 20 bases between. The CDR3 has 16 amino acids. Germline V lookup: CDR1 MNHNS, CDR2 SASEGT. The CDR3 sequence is CASSLGVRAGGDTQYF. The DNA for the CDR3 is TGTGCCAGCAGTCTTGGGGTGAGGGCCGGGGGAGATACGCAGTATTTT.

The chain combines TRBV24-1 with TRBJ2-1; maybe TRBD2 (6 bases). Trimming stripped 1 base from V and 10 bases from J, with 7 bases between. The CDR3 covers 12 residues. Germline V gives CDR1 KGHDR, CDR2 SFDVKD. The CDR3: CATSDFRGEQFF. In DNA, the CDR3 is TGTGCCACCAGTGATTTTCGGGGGGAGCAGTTCTTC.

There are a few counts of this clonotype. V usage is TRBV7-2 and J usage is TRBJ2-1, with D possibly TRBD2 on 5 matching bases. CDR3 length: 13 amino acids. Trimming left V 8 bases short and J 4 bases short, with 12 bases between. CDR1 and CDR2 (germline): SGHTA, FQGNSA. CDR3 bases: TGTGCCAGCCGGGAAAGGGTTTACAATGAGCAGTTCTTC. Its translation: CASRERVYNEQFF. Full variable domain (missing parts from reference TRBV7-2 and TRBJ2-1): GAGVSQSPSNKVTEKGKDVELRCDPISGHTALYWYRQSLGQGLEFLIYFQGNSAPDKSGLPSDRFSAERTGGSVSTLTIQRTQQEDSAVYLCASRERVYNEQFFGPGTRLTVL.

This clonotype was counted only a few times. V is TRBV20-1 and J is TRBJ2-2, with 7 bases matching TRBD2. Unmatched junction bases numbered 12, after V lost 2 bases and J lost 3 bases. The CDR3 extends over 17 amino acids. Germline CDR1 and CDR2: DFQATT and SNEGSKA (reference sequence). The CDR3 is CSARIPWGGEDTGELFF. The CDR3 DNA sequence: TGCAGTGCTAGAATCCCCTGGGGGGGGGAGGACACCGGGGAGCTGTTTTTT.

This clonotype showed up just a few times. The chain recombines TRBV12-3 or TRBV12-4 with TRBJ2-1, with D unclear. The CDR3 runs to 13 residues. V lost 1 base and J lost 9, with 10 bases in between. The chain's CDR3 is CASSLEVGSEQFF. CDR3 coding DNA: TGTGCCAGCAGTTTAGAGGTCGGATCTGAGCAGTTCTTC.

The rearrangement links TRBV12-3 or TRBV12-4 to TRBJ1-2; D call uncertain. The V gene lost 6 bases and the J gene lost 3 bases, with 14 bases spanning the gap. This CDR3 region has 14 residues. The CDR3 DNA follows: TGTGCCAGCAGGGCGGGAAGGGCGGACTATGGCTACACCTTC. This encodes CASRAGRADYGYTF.

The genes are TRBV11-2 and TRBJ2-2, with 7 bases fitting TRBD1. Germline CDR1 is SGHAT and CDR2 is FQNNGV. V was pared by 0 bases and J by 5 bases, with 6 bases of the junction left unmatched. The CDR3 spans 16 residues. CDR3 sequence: CASSLDGRGRTGELFF. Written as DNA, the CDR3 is TGTGCCAGCAGCTTAGATGGAAGGGGGCGAACCGGGGAGCTGTTTTTT.